The rows below give T cell receptor beta chains drawn from one sample of a study of shared clonotypes between healthy human individuals. TCRdb keeps only in-frame clones here, not all; method: immunoSEQ multiplex PCR. Of some 1,600,000 clones in the sample, nearly 99% were seen once. The sample was naive CD4+ T cells sorted from blood. The receptors stem from a man between 25 and 39 years old in good health. CDR3s include the opening cysteine and the closing phenylalanine or tryptophan. D genes are given only for firm matches. Some rows mark clone size as missing; the rest say once, few, many or name a class of expanded clone.

cdr3_aa: CASSVQSSGRATGELFF; cdr3_nt: TGCGCCAGCAGCGTTCAATCTAGCGGGAGGGCCACCGGGGAGCTGTTTTTT; j_call: TRBJ2-2; clone_size: .; d_call: TRBD2; v_call: TRBV5-1
cdr3_aa: CASSFAGGLNEQYF; cdr3_nt: TGTGCCAGCAGTTTCGCCGGGGGCCTGAACGAGCAGTACTTC; j_call: TRBJ2-7; clone_size: .; d_call: .; v_call: TRBV28
cdr3_aa: CASSPPRTPGTGELFF; cdr3_nt: TGTGCCAGCTCACCACCGAGGACTCCGGGGACCGGGGAGCTGTTTTTT; j_call: TRBJ2-2; clone_size: .; d_call: .; v_call: TRBV18
cdr3_aa: CASSSAETQYF; cdr3_nt: TGTGCCAGCAGCTCGGCGGAGACCCAGTACTTC; j_call: TRBJ2-5; clone_size: .; d_call: .; v_call: TRBV28
cdr3_aa: CASSLNGRAAGELFF; cdr3_nt: TGTGCCAGCAGCTTAAACGGGAGGGCCGCCGGGGAGCTGTTTTTT; j_call: TRBJ2-2; clone_size: .; d_call: TRBD2; v_call: TRBV13
cdr3_aa: CASSPQIGGISSYNEQFF; cdr3_nt: TGTGCCAGCTCACCACAGATAGGGGGTATTAGCTCCTACAATGAGCAGTTCTTC; j_call: TRBJ2-1; clone_size: .; d_call: .; v_call: TRBV18
cdr3_aa: CASSQLAGKIYEQYF; cdr3_nt: TGTGCCAGCAGCCAGCTAGCGGGGAAGATCTACGAGCAGTACTTC; j_call: TRBJ2-7; clone_size: .; d_call: TRBD2; v_call: TRBV14
cdr3_aa: CASTGRVLVTEAFF; cdr3_nt: TGTGCCAGCACCGGAAGGGTGCTTGTCACTGAAGCTTTCTTT; j_call: TRBJ1-1; clone_size: .; d_call: .; v_call: TRBV2
cdr3_aa: CASSYRVRTSGRNEQFF; cdr3_nt: TGTGCCAGCAGCTACAGGGTGCGGACTAGCGGGAGAAATGAGCAGTTCTTC; j_call: TRBJ2-1; clone_size: .; d_call: TRBD2; v_call: TRBV7-8
cdr3_aa: CASSYSISAALRTQYF; cdr3_nt: TGTGCCAGCAGTTACTCGATATCGGCGGCCCTGCGGACCCAGTACTTC; j_call: TRBJ2-5; clone_size: .; d_call: .; v_call: TRBV6-5
cdr3_aa: CASSPLGQGAYGYTF; cdr3_nt: TGTGCCAGCAGCCCTTTAGGTCAGGGGGCCTATGGCTACACCTTC; j_call: TRBJ1-2; clone_size: .; d_call: TRBD1; v_call: TRBV28
cdr3_aa: CASSMTSGNNEQFF; cdr3_nt: TGTGCCAGCAGTATGACTAGCGGGAACAATGAGCAGTTCTTC; j_call: TRBJ2-1; clone_size: .; d_call: TRBD2; v_call: TRBV2
cdr3_aa: CASSQIGDGRNEQFF; cdr3_nt: TGTGCCAGCAGTCAGATCGGGGACGGACGGAATGAGCAGTTCTTC; j_call: TRBJ2-1; clone_size: .; d_call: .; v_call: TRBV6-5
cdr3_aa: CSVTGGRMNTEAFF; cdr3_nt: TGCAGCGTAACAGGGGGCAGGATGAACACTGAAGCTTTCTTT; j_call: TRBJ1-1; clone_size: once; d_call: TRBD1; v_call: TRBV29-1
cdr3_aa: CASSEGPYSGANVLTF; cdr3_nt: TGCGCCAGCAGTGAGGGTCCCTACTCTGGGGCCAACGTCCTGACTTTC; j_call: TRBJ2-6; clone_size: .; d_call: .; v_call: TRBV10-2
cdr3_aa: CASSLSPGAGANVLTF; cdr3_nt: TGTGCCAGCAGTTTATCCCCAGGAGCTGGGGCCAACGTCCTGACTTTC; j_call: TRBJ2-6; clone_size: .; d_call: .; v_call: TRBV27
cdr3_aa: CASSQTAFNYGYTF; cdr3_nt: TGTGCCAGCAGCCAGACAGCATTTAACTATGGCTACACCTTC; j_call: TRBJ1-2; clone_size: .; d_call: .; v_call: TRBV6-5
cdr3_aa: CASSLDRGAAYEQYF; cdr3_nt: TGTGCCAGCAGCTTAGATCGAGGGGCGGCCTACGAGCAGTACTTC; j_call: TRBJ2-7; clone_size: .; d_call: .; v_call: TRBV7-2
cdr3_aa: CASSPGQGNTEAFF; cdr3_nt: TGTGCCAGCAGCCCTGGACAGGGCAACACTGAAGCTTTCTTT; j_call: TRBJ1-1; clone_size: .; d_call: TRBD1; v_call: TRBV11-2
cdr3_aa: CASSQSLDGPSYEQYF; cdr3_nt: TGTGCCAGCAGCCAATCTCTAGACGGTCCCTCCTACGAGCAGTACTTC; j_call: TRBJ2-7; clone_size: .; d_call: .; v_call: TRBV16
cdr3_aa: CASSQEDQPGANVLTF; cdr3_nt: TGCGCCAGCAGCCAAGAAGACCAGCCGGGGGCCAACGTCCTGACTTTC; j_call: TRBJ2-6; clone_size: .; d_call: .; v_call: TRBV4-1
cdr3_aa: CASSLALLEKLFF; cdr3_nt: TGTGCCAGCAGCTTGGCCTTACTGGAAAAACTGTTTTTT; j_call: TRBJ1-4; clone_size: .; d_call: .; v_call: TRBV11-2
cdr3_aa: CASNLPGARQYF; cdr3_nt: TGTGCCAGCAACCTTCCCGGGGCGAGGCAGTACTTC; j_call: TRBJ2-7; clone_size: .; d_call: .; v_call: TRBV28
cdr3_aa: CASGLAGVPDTQYF; cdr3_nt: TGTGCCAGCGGACTAGCGGGAGTCCCAGATACGCAGTATTTT; j_call: TRBJ2-3; clone_size: .; d_call: TRBD2; v_call: TRBV5-4
cdr3_aa: CASSLFGTGRGNYGYTF; cdr3_nt: TGTGCCAGCAGTTTATTCGGGACAGGCCGAGGAAACTATGGCTACACCTTC; j_call: TRBJ1-2; clone_size: .; d_call: TRBD1; v_call: TRBV27
cdr3_aa: CAISVNGNYEQYF; cdr3_nt: TGTGCCATCAGTGTGAACGGAAACTACGAGCAGTACTTC; j_call: TRBJ2-7; clone_size: .; d_call: .; v_call: TRBV10-3
cdr3_aa: CASSLIPGTDTQYF; cdr3_nt: TGTGCCAGCTCACTTATTCCCGGCACAGATACGCAGTATTTT; j_call: TRBJ2-3; clone_size: .; d_call: .; v_call: TRBV18
cdr3_aa: CASSTPGGLVRFGELFF; cdr3_nt: TGTGCCAGCAGCACTCCGGGTGGACTAGTGAGGTTCGGGGAGCTGTTTTTT; j_call: TRBJ2-2; clone_size: .; d_call: .; v_call: TRBV21-1
cdr3_aa: CAISSHMNTEAFF; cdr3_nt: TGTGCCATCTCTTCTCACATGAACACTGAAGCTTTCTTT; j_call: TRBJ1-1; clone_size: once; d_call: .; v_call: TRBV28
cdr3_aa: CASSDSAEAYGYTF; cdr3_nt: TGTGCCAGCAGTGATTCAGCTGAGGCCTATGGCTACACCTTC; j_call: TRBJ1-2; clone_size: once; d_call: .; v_call: TRBV25-1
cdr3_aa: CASSQPGRDETQYF; cdr3_nt: TGCGCCAGCAGCCAACCCGGAAGGGACGAGACCCAGTACTTC; j_call: TRBJ2-5; clone_size: .; d_call: .; v_call: TRBV4-3
cdr3_aa: CASSTPGVSYEQYF; cdr3_nt: TGTGCCAGCAGTACACCGGGAGTCTCCTACGAGCAGTACTTC; j_call: TRBJ2-7; clone_size: .; d_call: .; v_call: TRBV6-5
cdr3_aa: CASTVAGGYEQYF; cdr3_nt: TGTGCCAGCACCGTAGCGGGAGGCTACGAGCAGTACTTC; j_call: TRBJ2-7; clone_size: .; d_call: TRBD2; v_call: TRBV28
cdr3_aa: CASSPRSTETQYF; cdr3_nt: TGTGCCAGCTCACCCCGGTCGACAGAGACCCAGTACTTC; j_call: TRBJ2-5; clone_size: .; d_call: .; v_call: TRBV18
cdr3_aa: CASSYSGGRGGNEQYF; cdr3_nt: TGTGCCAGCAGTTACTCGGGCGGGAGAGGGGGCAACGAGCAGTACTTC; j_call: TRBJ2-7; clone_size: once; d_call: .; v_call: TRBV6-5
cdr3_aa: CASRLVSEQFF; cdr3_nt: TGTGCCAGCAGGCTCGTTTCTGAGCAGTTCTTC; j_call: TRBJ2-1; clone_size: .; d_call: .; v_call: TRBV28
cdr3_aa: CASTTGFNGELFF; cdr3_nt: TGTGCCAGCACCACAGGTTTCAACGGGGAGCTGTTTTTT; j_call: TRBJ2-2; clone_size: .; d_call: .; v_call: TRBV7-3
cdr3_aa: CASSVGAGTGGGYEQYF; cdr3_nt: TGTGCCAGCAGCGTAGGAGCCGGGACAGGGGGCGGGTACGAGCAGTACTTC; j_call: TRBJ2-7; clone_size: .; d_call: TRBD1; v_call: TRBV9
cdr3_aa: CASSFPQTGQFF; cdr3_nt: TGTGCCAGCAGTTTCCCTCAAACGGGACAGTTCTTC; j_call: TRBJ2-1; clone_size: once; d_call: .; v_call: TRBV28
cdr3_aa: CASSQDRTANTQYF; cdr3_nt: TGCGCCAGCAGCCAAGATAGGACAGCAAATACGCAGTATTTT; j_call: TRBJ2-3; clone_size: .; d_call: .; v_call: TRBV4-1
cdr3_aa: CASRKVTSFGEQYF; cdr3_nt: TGTGCCAGCAGAAAAGTGACTTCTTTTGGCGAGCAGTACTTC; j_call: TRBJ2-7; clone_size: .; d_call: .; v_call: TRBV2
cdr3_aa: CASSLGIYYNEQFF; cdr3_nt: TGTGCCAGCAGCTTGGGGATCTATTACAATGAGCAGTTCTTC; j_call: TRBJ2-1; clone_size: .; d_call: .; v_call: TRBV7-9
cdr3_aa: CASSYSGIDTETQYF; cdr3_nt: TGTGCCAGCAGTTACTCGGGTATTGACACTGAGACCCAGTACTTC; j_call: TRBJ2-5; clone_size: .; d_call: .; v_call: TRBV6-6
cdr3_aa: CASSGRGLAGGSAYEQYF; cdr3_nt: TGCGCCAGCAGCGGCCGGGGACTAGCGGGAGGGTCGGCCTACGAGCAGTACTTC; j_call: TRBJ2-7; clone_size: .; d_call: TRBD2; v_call: TRBV10-2
cdr3_aa: CASSIWGPQGLNYGYTF; cdr3_nt: TGTGCCAGTAGTATCTGGGGGCCACAGGGGCTTAACTATGGCTACACCTTC; j_call: TRBJ1-2; clone_size: .; d_call: TRBD1; v_call: TRBV19
cdr3_aa: CASSRNGQDEKLFF; cdr3_nt: TGTGCCAGCAGCCGAAACGGACAGGATGAAAAACTGTTTTTT; j_call: TRBJ1-4; clone_size: .; d_call: TRBD1; v_call: TRBV5-6
cdr3_aa: CASSRNAGVLKNTIYF; cdr3_nt: TGTGCCAGCAGCCGAAACGCAGGGGTTTTAAAAAACACCATATATTTT; j_call: TRBJ1-3; clone_size: .; d_call: .; v_call: TRBV11-2
cdr3_aa: CASSLGRPNEQFF; cdr3_nt: TGTGCCAGCAGCTTGGGACGACCCAATGAGCAGTTCTTC; j_call: TRBJ2-1; clone_size: .; d_call: .; v_call: TRBV7-9
cdr3_aa: CASSPWTSGGTDTQYF; cdr3_nt: TGTGCCAGCAGTCCCTGGACTAGCGGGGGCACAGATACGCAGTATTTT; j_call: TRBJ2-3; clone_size: .; d_call: TRBD2; v_call: TRBV28
cdr3_aa: CASSPAPGSSTDTQYF; cdr3_nt: TGTGCCAGCTCACCGGCACCAGGTTCTAGCACAGATACGCAGTATTTT; j_call: TRBJ2-3; clone_size: .; d_call: .; v_call: TRBV18
cdr3_aa: CASSLTSGRTDTQYF; cdr3_nt: TGTGCCAGCAGCTTAACTAGCGGGAGGACAGATACGCAGTATTTT; j_call: TRBJ2-3; clone_size: .; d_call: TRBD2; v_call: TRBV7-6
cdr3_aa: CASGKTGLRNTEAFF; cdr3_nt: TGTGCCAGCGGCAAAACGGGACTCAGGAACACTGAAGCTTTCTTT; j_call: TRBJ1-1; clone_size: .; d_call: .; v_call: TRBV25-1
cdr3_aa: CASSGYGGWGQWNTGELFF; cdr3_nt: TGCGCCAGCAGCGGCTACGGAGGCTGGGGCCAGTGGAACACCGGGGAGCTGTTTTTT; j_call: TRBJ2-2; clone_size: .; d_call: .; v_call: TRBV5-1
cdr3_aa: CASRHPSTNEKLFF; cdr3_nt: TGTGCCAGCAGACACCCCTCAACTAATGAAAAACTGTTTTTT; j_call: TRBJ1-4; clone_size: .; d_call: .; v_call: TRBV6-5
cdr3_aa: CASSPLGGLYEQYF; cdr3_nt: TGTGCCAGCAGTCCCCTTGGGGGGTTGTACGAGCAGTACTTC; j_call: TRBJ2-7; clone_size: .; d_call: .; v_call: TRBV28
cdr3_aa: CASSWWRGAGQETQYF; cdr3_nt: TGTGCCAGCAGCTGGTGGCGGGGGGCTGGTCAAGAGACCCAGTACTTC; j_call: TRBJ2-5; clone_size: .; d_call: TRBD2; v_call: TRBV7-9
cdr3_aa: CASSDLSGSGNEQFF; cdr3_nt: TGCGCCAGCAGCGACCTTAGCGGGAGTGGCAATGAGCAGTTCTTC; j_call: TRBJ2-1; clone_size: .; d_call: TRBD2; v_call: TRBV5-1
cdr3_aa: CASSQYREETQYF; cdr3_nt: TGTGCCAGCAGTCAATACAGGGAAGAGACCCAGTACTTC; j_call: TRBJ2-5; clone_size: once; d_call: .; v_call: TRBV2
cdr3_aa: CASSLGHLSPETQYF; cdr3_nt: TGCGCCAGCAGCTTGGGTCACCTTTCCCCAGAGACCCAGTACTTC; j_call: TRBJ2-5; clone_size: .; d_call: .; v_call: TRBV5-1